This T cell receptor (beta chain) is drawn from a study of CXCR3-negative and CXCR3-positive naive CD8 T cells. CDR1 SQVTM and CDR2 ANQGSEA come from the germline V gene. The CDR3 is made up of 13 amino acids. Every CD8+ subset sample held around 300,000 flow-sorted cells, done in triplicate. The libraries of TRB cDNA were constructed through 5' RACE using UMI labels. TCRdb reprocessed the 5' RACE reads, with one entry per CDR3 protein and no DNA. Reported are tens of thousands of distinct CDR3 sequences; the ten largest clones contain approximately 1.1%. The sequenced material came from naive CXCR3- CD8+ T cells from blood. Subset in this sample: CD45RO-CCR7+CD27+CD95- naive CD8+ T cells lacking CXCR3 (TNR3-). The chain uses TRBV29-1 and TRBJ2-1. This receptor was taken from a human donor in good health. Some clones in this sample may be carry-over from other donors' samples. Here the CDR3 reads CSVDWGTYNEQFF.